The 17 T cell receptor beta chains below all came from one sample that was sequenced in a study of regulatory T cells in long-lasting Graves disease. Time point noted: newly diagnosed GD, antithyroid drugs for less than 3 months. Generation of the TCR library employed RNA extracted from PBMCs. According to the study, TCR beta libraries were built with iRepertoire HTBI primers and CDR3-region Arm-PCR. A single record per CDR3 protein comes from TCRdb applying MiXCR to the multiplex PCR reads. The sample shows roughly 380,000 distinct CDR3 sequences, 15% to 18% of them seen only once. The input for sequencing was peripheral blood mononuclear cells (PBMCs), taken at new diagnosis, from a patient treated with antithyroid drugs. The receptors shown here come from a female donor with Graves disease.

In this sample, this clonotype turned up many times. The chain recombines TRBV7-2 with TRBJ1-6, with D uncertain. Deletions cut 0 bases from V and 7 bases from J, with 10 bases between. This CDR3 is 15 amino acids long. The germline V gene has CDR1 SGHTA and CDR2 FQGNSA. The CDR3 DNA reads TGTGCCAGCAGCTTAGCCCCTGGGAAGAATTCACCCCTCCACTTT. Its protein is CASSLAPGKNSPLHF.

This clonotype was recorded at least ten times. V and J are TRBV14 and TRBJ2-1, with D tentatively TRBD2 (5 bases). V gave up 4 bases and J gave up 0 bases, with 10 bases separating them. Per the germline V gene, CDR1 is SGHDN and CDR2 is FVKESK. This CDR3 contains 15 residues. CDR3 DNA: TGTGCCAGCAGCCCGGTGGGGAGCTCCTACAATGAGCAGTTCTTC. Translating it yields CASSPVGSSYNEQFF.

This clonotype was seen repeatedly, ten times or more. This chain uses TRBV28 with TRBJ1-4; perhaps TRBD1 as D (5 bases). The length of the CDR3 is 16 residues. Germline V gene data show CDR1 as MDHEN and CDR2 as SYDVKM. Trimming removed 6 bases at V and 7 bases at J, with 21 bases between. The CDR3 DNA follows: TGTGCCAGCAGCATCCCGGGACTACGAACAGGTGAAAAACTGTTTTTT. It translates to CASSIPGLRTGEKLFF.

In this sample, this clonotype turned up many times. The CDR3 is CASSLGLAGGREQFF. In DNA form, the CDR3 reads TGTGCCAGCAGCTTAGGACTAGCGGGGGGGAGGGAGCAGTTCTTC. The chain carries TRBV7-3 and TRBJ2-1; 15 bases line up with TRBD2. The CDR3 runs to 15 residues. Per the germline V gene, CDR1 is SGHTA and CDR2 is FQGTGA. The trim removed 2 bases at V and 10 bases at J, leaving 3 bases unmatched.

This clonotype was observed many times. V usage is TRBV20-1 and J usage is TRBJ1-5, with D hard to call. The V gene lost 0 bases and the J gene lost 4 bases, with 19 bases spanning the gap. Germline CDR1 reads DFQATT; CDR2 reads SNEGSKA (reference sequence). The CDR3 has 17 amino acids. The CDR3 bases are TGCAGTGCTAGAGATCTAGGCCGGGCCTCTCGGAATCAGCCCCAGCATTTT. Encoded protein: CSARDLGRASRNQPQHF.

A remark on this clonotype: A far larger clone is just one base off, so this is likely a read error. The V gene is TRBV7-2, the J gene TRBJ2-3; no definite D call. CDR1 and CDR2 from the germline V gene are SGHTA and FQGNSA. The CDR3 has 13 amino acids. The CDR3 DNA reads as TGTGTCAGCAGCTTGCAGACTCGGGATACGCAGTATTTT. This gives the protein CVSSLQTRDTQYF.

The sample holds a few counts of this clonotype. The chain combines TRBV6-2 or TRBV6-3 with TRBJ2-3, with D unclear. CDR1 and CDR2 (germline): MNHEY, SVGEGT. This CDR3 is built from 15 residues. Trimming cost V 2 bases and J 4 bases, with 13 bases left between them. Here the CDR3 reads CASSYGVLYPDTQYF. As DNA, the CDR3 is TGTGCCAGCAGTTACGGGGTACTCTACCCAGATACGCAGTATTTT.

Turning to this clonotype: This could be a read error, since a much larger clone is one nucleotide away. This chain connects TRBV12-3 or TRBV12-4 to TRBJ1-5; D is perhaps TRBD1 (6 bases). CDR3 length equals 16 residues. The CDR3 spells CASRWGGGGHRQPRHF. The DNA of the CDR3 is TGTGCCAGCCGTTGGGGCGGCGGGGGGCACCGTCAGCCCCGGCATTTT.

This clonotype was counted at least ten times. The chain couples TRBV6-1 to TRBJ2-3; weak D call: TRBD1 (6 bases). Germline V CDR1 and CDR2: MNHNS, SASEGT. The CDR3 runs 13 residues. Deletions cut 7 bases from V and 5 bases from J, with 13 bases between. CDR3 sequence reads: CASKETGEDTQYF. The DNA of the CDR3 is TGTGCCAGCAAGGAGACAGGAGAAGATACGCAGTATTTT.

The chain links TRBV6-1 to TRBJ2-1; TRBD2 matches at 7 bases. V trimming: 5 bases; J trimming: 0 bases; junction bases outside the gene matches: 10. Germline lookup yields CDR1 MNHNS and CDR2 SASEGT. CDR3 length: 17 amino acids. The CDR3 loop reads CASSLVGGRDSYNEQFF. The CDR3 DNA reads TGTGCCAGCAGTCTCGTGGGCGGGAGAGACTCCTACAATGAGCAGTTCTTC.

In this sample, this clonotype turned up many times. The V call is TRBV18, the J call TRBJ2-5; no reliable D call. The CDR3 is made up of 13 amino acids. Germline-derived CDR1 and CDR2 are KGHSH and LQKENI. Trimming pared 3 bases from V and 1 base from J, leaving 6 bases between. CDR3 nucleotide sequence: TGTGCCAGCTCACCGCGATCCCAAGAGACCCAGTACTTC. This gives the protein CASSPRSQETQYF.

This clonotype came up many times. The CDR3 nucleotides read TGTGCCAGCAGCCAAGAGGATCAGAGGGATACGCAGTATTTT. Its protein is CASSQEDQRDTQYF. The V gene is TRBV3-1, the J gene TRBJ2-3, with no clear D. V lost 0 bases, J lost 6 bases, and 10 bases lay in between. The germline V gene has CDR1 LGHDT and CDR2 YNNKEL (reference sequence). The CDR3 loop spans 14 amino acids.

This clonotype was recorded many times. The chain recombines TRBV5-5 with TRBJ2-2; TRBD1 is a possible D gene (5 bases). CDR3 length equals 14 residues. The V gene's germline CDR1 is SGHKS and CDR2 YYEKEE (reference sequence). Trimming removed 0 bases at V and 6 bases at J, with 9 bases between. CDR3 in amino acids: CASSLGTGPGELFF. CDR3 in DNA: TGTGCCAGCAGCTTGGGTACAGGTCCCGGGGAGCTGTTTTTT. Full variable domain (rest looked up from reference TRBV5-5 and TRBJ2-2): DAGVTQSPTHLIKTRGQQVTLRCSPISGHKSVSWYQQVLGQGPQFIFQYYEKEERGRGNFPDRFSARQFPNYSSELNVNALLLGDSALYLCASSLGTGPGELFFGEGSRLTVL.

This clonotype was seen ten or more times. The chain links TRBV4-3 to TRBJ2-3; 16 bases fit TRBD2. The CDR3 loop spans 18 amino acids. Germline CDR1 is LGHNA and CDR2 is YSLEER. V was pared by 3 bases and J by 0 bases, with 3 bases of the junction left unmatched. The CDR3 protein is CASSQGLAGGLSTDTQYF. The CDR3, as DNA: TGCGCCAGCAGCCAGGGACTAGCGGGAGGGTTGAGCACAGATACGCAGTATTTT.

V is TRBV10-3 and J is TRBJ2-1; D remains ambiguous. The CDR3 has 13 residues. The ends were cut back, 10 bases at V and 0 bases at J, with 10 bases in the middle. CDR1 ENHRY and CDR2 SYGVKD come from the germline V gene. CDR3 region: CATRVDSYNEQFF. CDR3 sequence (DNA): TGTGCCACCAGAGTAGACTCCTACAATGAGCAGTTCTTC.

In its sample, this clonotype was seen a few times. The rearrangement joins TRBV18 to TRBJ1-2; D remains unclear. Germline V gene lookup returns CDR1 KGHSH and CDR2 LQKENI. CDR3 length equals 15 residues. Trimming removed 3 bases from V and 4 bases from J, with 15 bases in between. The CDR3 here is CASSPFVRRVYGYTF. The CDR3 region has the DNA TGTGCCAGCTCACCTTTCGTACGGAGGGTCTATGGCTACACCTTC.

This clonotype was counted many times. V usage is TRBV30 and J usage is TRBJ2-5, with D tentatively TRBD1 (6 bases). The CDR3 contains 13 residues. V was pared by 5 bases and J by 0 bases, with 10 bases between. Germline V gene data show CDR1 as GTSNPN and CDR2 as SVGIG (reference sequence). CDR3: CAWAGTYQETQYF. CDR3 DNA sequence: TGTGCCTGGGCCGGGACATACCAAGAGACCCAGTACTTC. Supplemented by reference TRBV30 and TRBJ2-5, the full variable domain reads SQTIHQWPATLVQPVGSPLSLECTVEGTSNPNLYWYRQAAGRGLQLLFYSVGIGQISSEVPQNLSASRPQDRQFILSSKKLLLSDSGFYLCAWAGTYQETQYFGPGTRLLVL.